What follows is one TCR beta chain and its context. This sample is part of a study of blood T cell repertoires in COVID-19. Whole-study context: The study drew acute and convalescent COVID-19 samples from the United States, Italy and Spain. T cells, B-cell-depleted T cells, or PBMCs supplied cDNA or gDNA.

In the study's own analysis: Reference gene primer amplification yielded estimated nucleated cell counts. Assay: immunoSEQ multiplex PCR; the TCRdb copy retains only in-frame clones and omits some. V and J calls and clone size are those listed in that table; D and trimming were worked out from the DNA. The sample carries 200,000 to 250,000 clones, about nine tenths recorded once. Germline V CDR1 and CDR2: MGHRA, YSYEKL. The CDR3 covers 15 residues. Trimming cost V 1 base and J 7 bases, with 13 bases left between them. The source material was peripheral blood. The rearrangement joins TRBV4-1 to TRBJ1-4; a weak D match, TRBD1 (6 bases). The TCR originated in a woman in her forties or fifties with acute or convalescent COVID-19. The CDR3, as DNA: TGCGCCAGCAGCCAAGGAGGGGGGGGCGGTGAAAAACTGTTTTTT. It yields the protein CASSQGGGGGEKLFF.